Below, 16 T cell receptor beta chains from the same sample are listed, as sequenced in a study of radiation and T cells in renal cell carcinoma. The time point denotes: baseline pretreatment blood. Indicated treatment: 15 Gy SBRT to primary tumor, nephrectomy 4 weeks later. Assay used: immunoSEQ multiplex PCR; TCRdb lists only in-frame clones, some missing. There are 110,000 to 150,000 clones in the sample; nearly 90% occur only once, and approximately 12% lies in the top ten. The source material was blood, sampled from a patient whose treatment included radiotherapy and nephrectomy. The receptors originated from a woman in her forties or fifties with renal cell carcinoma.

The chain links TRBV13 to TRBJ2-5, with 8 bases identical to TRBD1. The J call may be wrong; the DNA end is better matched by TRBJ2-7. The V gene's germline CDR1 is PRHDT and CDR2 FYEKMQ (reference sequence). The CDR3 is made up of 13 amino acids. The CDR3 DNA reads TGTGCCAGCAAGACAGGGGAGTCCTACGAGCAGTACTTC. Translated: CASKTGESYEQYF.

J is TRBJ2-2 and V is TRBV19; D ambiguous. V was trimmed by 1 base and J by 9 bases, leaving 3 bases between them. This CDR3 comprises 11 residues. Per germline, CDR1 LNHDA and CDR2 SQIVND (reference sequence). The CDR3 DNA is TGTGCCAGTAGTATAGGCTGGGAGCTGTTTTTT. Translated, it gives CASSIGWELFF.

The table lists this clone with a count of one. The chain carries TRBV9 and TRBJ1-4, with D maybe TRBD1 (5 bases). Per the germline V gene, CDR1 is SGDLS and CDR2 is YYNGEE. V was pared by 2 bases and J by 5 bases, with 13 bases between. This CDR3 has 15 amino acids. This CDR3 is CASSVGVTVNEKLFF. The CDR3, as DNA: TGTGCCAGCAGCGTCGGCGTGACAGTGAATGAAAAACTGTTTTTT.

V gene TRBV6-5 combines with J gene TRBJ1-2; unclear D gene. The CDR3 length is 14 residues. The V gene lost 2 bases and the J gene lost 1 base, with 8 bases spanning the gap. CDR1 and CDR2 from the germline V gene are MNHEY and SVGAGI. This CDR3 is CASSYTRGNYGYTF. The CDR3 DNA follows: TGTGCCAGCAGTTACACCCGGGGTAACTATGGCTACACCTTC.

A note on this clone: One end of the junction varies from germline; a read error may be responsible. The chain joins TRBV7-7 to TRBJ2-5; 8 nucleotides align to TRBD1. The CDR3 covers 14 residues. Germline assignment: CDR1 SSHAT and CDR2 FNYEAQ (reference sequence). CDR3 region: CASSTDRGGETQYF. The CDR3 bases are TGTGCTAGCAGCACCGACAGGGGTGGGGAGACCCAGTACTTC.

The chain employs TRBV5-6 and TRBJ1-3; no clear D. The CDR3 is made up of 12 amino acids. Trimming cost V 2 bases and J 5 bases, with 5 bases left between them. Germline-derived CDR1 and CDR2 are SGHDT and YYEEEE. The CDR3 nucleotides read TGTGCCAGCAGCTTCGCTCGAAACACCATATATTTT. It specifies CASSFARNTIYF.

The chain is built from TRBV7-8 and TRBJ2-7; 9 bases are a match to TRBD1. Germline trimming cut 5 bases from V and 2 bases from J; bases unmatched to any gene: 7. CDR1 is SGHVS and CDR2 is FQNEAQ in the germline V gene. The CDR3 extends over 15 amino acids. The CDR3 loop reads CASSLIRQGAYEQYF. For the CDR3, the DNA is TGTGCCAGCAGCCTCATCAGACAGGGGGCCTACGAGCAGTACTTC.

The rearrangement links TRBV6-1 to TRBJ2-3; D is uncertain. CDR3 length equals 16 residues. Between the trimmed V and J ends, which lost 4 bases and 0 bases, there was a span of 14 bases. Germline-derived CDR1 and CDR2 are MNHNS and SASEGT. CDR3 residues: CASSVRTGSSTDTQYF. The CDR3 nucleotides read TGTGCCAGCAGTGTCCGCACCGGGTCTAGCACAGATACGCAGTATTTT.

Note on this clone: One junction end disagrees with the germline gene, perhaps due to a read error. The chain links TRBV30 to TRBJ1-6; D is unclear. Germline V gene data show CDR1 as GTSNPN and CDR2 as SVGIG (reference sequence). The CDR3 has 15 amino acids. CDR3 nucleotides: TGTGCCTGGAGTGTTGGCAAACACTATAGTTCACCCCTCCACTTT. Translated: CAWSVGKHYSSPLHF.

J is TRBJ2-1 and V is TRBV13; D possibly corresponds to TRBD1 (6 bases). Trimming took off 4 bases at V and 10 bases at J, with 11 bases between the two ends. Germline V gene data show CDR1 as PRHDT and CDR2 as FYEKMQ (reference sequence). The CDR3 runs to 12 residues. CDR3 bases: TGTGCCAGCAGCTACCAGGGGATAGAGCAGTTCTTC. This encodes CASSYQGIEQFF.

The chain joins TRBV7-9 to TRBJ2-7, with D unresolved. V was clipped by 5 bases and J by 1 base, with 12 bases between them. The CDR3 runs 14 residues. The germline CDR1 and CDR2 sequences are SEHNR and FQNEAQ (reference sequence). CDR3 region: CASSPAGSSYEQYF. In nucleotides, the CDR3 is TGTGCCAGCAGCCCCGCCGGCTCGTCCTACGAGCAGTACTTC.

The chain couples TRBV10-3 to TRBJ1-4, with D possibly TRBD1 on 5 matching bases. The CDR3 is 13 residues long. The V gene lost 3 bases and the J gene lost 5 bases, with 7 bases spanning the gap. Germline V lookup: CDR1 ENHRY, CDR2 SYGVKD. CDR3 coding DNA: TGTGCCATCAGTGACAGGGTAAATGAAAAACTGTTTTTT. It codes for CAISDRVNEKLFF.

The chain has TRBV4-3 and TRBJ2-3; 7 nucleotides agree with TRBD2. Germline CDR1 LGHNA, CDR2 YSLEER. The CDR3 is 15 amino acids. J gave up 2 bases and V 2 bases, and 4 bases lay outside the gene matches. The DNA of the CDR3 is TGCGCCAGCAGCCAACTAGCGGAGATCACAGATACGCAGTATTTT. This codes for CASSQLAEITDTQYF.

The chain recombines TRBV19 with TRBJ1-5; D is uncertain. V dropped 6 bases and J dropped 4 bases, with 13 bases sitting between them. There are 14 residues in the CDR3. CDR1 and CDR2 from the germline V gene are LNHDA and SQIVND (reference sequence). The CDR3 loop is CASRLGVRNQPQHF. DNA for the CDR3: TGTGCCAGTAGACTCGGGGTGAGGAATCAGCCCCAGCATTTT.

The chain has TRBV19 and TRBJ2-7; 8 nucleotides align to TRBD2. The V segment lost 5 bases and the J segment 6 bases; nucleotides outside the gene matches: 12. This CDR3 region has 15 residues. Looked up from germline, CDR1 is LNHDA and CDR2 is SQIVND (reference sequence). CDR3 sequence (DNA): TGTGCCAGTAGTTCCAAGGGAGCGGGGGTCGGCGAGCAGTACTTC. Translation gives CASSSKGAGVGEQYF.

V and J are TRBV6-5 and TRBJ1-3; D ambiguous. The CDR3 has 13 residues. Looked up from germline, CDR1 is MNHEY and CDR2 is SVGAGI. Trimming took 6 bases from V and 1 from J, leaving 7 bases between them. CDR3 DNA sequence: TGTGCCAGCAGAGAAGAATCTGGAAACACCATATATTTT. Translated: CASREESGNTIYF.